These 6 T cell receptor beta chains share one sample of origin, sequenced in a study of shared clonotypes between healthy human individuals. It was CD45RO-negative cells, positively selected for CCR7, that made up naive CD8 cells, with terminally differentiated effector memory CD45RA+ cells excluded. TCRdb's table, derived via immunoSEQ multiplex PCR, lists solely in-frame clones and lacks some. The sample holds around 600,000 clones, about 95% seen once. The specimen sequenced was naive CD8+ T cells sorted from blood. These receptors were collected from a woman in her thirties in good health.

The rearrangement links TRBV7-9 to TRBJ1-4; TRBD1 matches at 9 bases. After removal of 5 bases from V and 3 bases from J, the junction contained 10 bases not matched to a gene. The CDR3 spans 17 residues. CDR1 is SEHNR and CDR2 is FQNEAQ in the germline V gene (reference sequence). The CDR3 DNA sequence: TGTGCCAGCAGCCCCCGGGACAGGGTAATGGCTAATGAAAAACTGTTTTTT. Encoded protein: CASSPRDRVMANEKLFF.

The chain joins TRBV5-6 to TRBJ2-1; D perhaps matches TRBD1 (6 bases). The CDR3 sequence is 13 residues long. Germline assignment: CDR1 SGHDT and CDR2 YYEEEE. V was pared by 0 bases and J by 6 bases, with 7 bases between. In DNA form, the CDR3 reads TGTGCCAGCAGCTTGGGGACAGTCAATGAGCAGTTCTTC. This encodes CASSLGTVNEQFF.

The chain couples TRBV10-1 to TRBJ2-1, with 10 nucleotides matching TRBD2. Germline V CDR1 and CDR2: WNHNN, SYGVQD (reference sequence). V lost 5 bases and J lost 10; bases outside the gene matches: 5. This CDR3 has 13 residues. CDR3: CASSMLAGDEQFF. CDR3 DNA: TGCGCCAGCAGTATGCTAGCGGGGGACGAGCAGTTCTTC.

The rearrangement links TRBV4-2 to TRBJ2-5; D is possibly TRBD1 (6 bases). Germline CDR1 and CDR2: LGHNA and YNFKEQ. This CDR3 contains 18 residues. The ends were cut back, 0 bases at V and 5 bases at J, with 22 bases in the middle. The CDR3 is CASSQDEMGAWGHETQYF. DNA for the CDR3: TGTGCCAGCAGCCAAGACGAAATGGGGGCCTGGGGCCACGAGACCCAGTACTTC.

The V gene is TRBV28, the J gene TRBJ2-7; 9 bases align to TRBD1. This CDR3 spans 16 amino acids. V lost 6 bases to trimming and J lost 1 base; unmatched junction nucleotides: 10. The germline V gene has CDR1 MDHEN and CDR2 SYDVKM. Here the CDR3 reads CASRHPGDRASYEQYF. CDR3 sequence (DNA): TGTGCCAGCAGGCATCCAGGGGACAGGGCTTCCTACGAGCAGTACTTC.

This clone has a single count. The chain couples TRBV18 to TRBJ2-2; TRBD2 matches 7 bases. This CDR3 has 20 amino acids. Trimming at V came to 1 base and at J to 5 bases, leaving 19 bases not matched to a gene. Germline CDR1 is KGHSH and CDR2 is LQKENI. CDR3 nucleotide sequence: TGTGCCAGCTCACCACGAACAGCCCTGAAGTTGGGGGGGAGTACCGGGGAGCTGTTTTTT. Its translation: CASSPRTALKLGGSTGELFF. Combining the CDR3 with reference TRBV18 and TRBJ2-2 gives the whole variable domain NAGVMQNPRHLVRRRGQEARLRCSPMKGHSHVYWYRQLPEEGLKFMVYLQKENIIDESGMPKERFSAEFPKEGPSILRIQQVVRGDSAAYFCASSPRTALKLGGSTGELFFGEGSRLTVL.